Included here is one T cell receptor (beta chain) sequence, with context. The sample is drawn from a study of blood T cell repertoires in COVID-19. Study-wide context: T cells, B-cell-depleted T cells, or PBMCs provided the cDNA or gDNA that served as material.

V lost 0 bases and J lost 4; bases outside the gene matches: 6. Germline CDR1 LNHNV, CDR2 YYDKDF (reference sequence). The CDR3 length is 15 residues. Adults between roughly 18 and 90 years of age took part from under 30 US areas. As originally analysed: Scientists estimated how many nucleated cells there were by amplifying reference gene primers. Clones were read by immunoSEQ multiplex PCR, and TCRdb kept only the in-frame ones, dropping some. D and trimming come from the DNA, and the V and J calls and clone size come from that table. The table includes 400,000 to 500,000 clones, 88% detected once. V and J are TRBV15 and TRBJ2-7; the match to TRBD2 covers 7 bases. The specimen sequenced was PBMCs or T cells enriched from blood (not recorded which). The receptor was isolated from a woman aged 35 to 49 who had recovered from COVID-19. DNA for the CDR3: TGTGCCACCAGCAGAGATCGAGCGGGGACTTACGAGCAGTACTTC. Its protein is CATSRDRAGTYEQYF.